The text below deals with one TCR beta chain. Antigen: not known. TCRdb re-called the reads through MiXCR, storing one row per CDR3 protein. The sample has a few hundred thousand distinct CDR3 sequences; 40% are singletons. The CDR3 is 15 amino acids. Per germline, CDR1 SGHTA and CDR2 FQGNSA. The ends lost 1 base at V and 0 bases at J; junction bases unmatched: 2. The data were taken from a study of T cell repertoires in cytomegalovirus infection. Across the study: HLA-B-restricted CMV epitopes that are well studied, plus recently identified HLA-C-restricted ones, were used by the study. Carrying CMV and the relevant HLA type showed in public TCR beta signatures.

Broader study findings: Totalled public TCR beta family frequency picked out people who carried CMV plus the relevant HLA. Dominating the ex vivo response were HLA-C-restricted CMV-specific TCR beta clonotypes.

This sequence originates from a human donor in good health (CMV status not recorded). Some clones in this sample may be carry-over from other donors' samples. The sequencing here drew on cultured PBMCs, taken from culture after CMV antigen stimulation. The V call is TRBV7-2, the J call TRBJ2-7; 8 bases map to TRBD2. CDR3 protein: CASSLGGGTSYEQYF. The CDR3 bases are TGTGCCAGCAGCTTAGGCGGGGGGACCTCCTACGAGCAGTACTTC.